The present TCR beta chain was sequenced within a study of T cells in Graves' hyperthyroidism and ophthalmopathy. Amplification yielded TCR beta CDR3 regions, with RNA transcripts as the source. First-round RT-PCR with HTBI primers amplified the TCR CDR3 region. TCRdb analysed the multiplex PCR reads with MiXCR anew, one entry per CDR3 protein. The sample has 530,000 or so distinct CDR3 sequences, approximately 17% seen once. The CDR3 extends over 15 amino acids. CDR1 is SGHRS, CDR2 YFSETQ, per germline. V was cut by 0 bases and J by 4 bases, with 14 bases left in between. The sequence was collected from a woman between 18 and 29 years old with Graves' ophthalmopathy. This sequence joins TRBV5-1 and TRBJ2-7, with D hard to call. Sequencing used blood. The CDR3 region has the DNA TGCGCCAGCAGCTTGGAACTAACTACCCTTTACGAGCAGTACTTC. It codes for CASSLELTTLYEQYF.